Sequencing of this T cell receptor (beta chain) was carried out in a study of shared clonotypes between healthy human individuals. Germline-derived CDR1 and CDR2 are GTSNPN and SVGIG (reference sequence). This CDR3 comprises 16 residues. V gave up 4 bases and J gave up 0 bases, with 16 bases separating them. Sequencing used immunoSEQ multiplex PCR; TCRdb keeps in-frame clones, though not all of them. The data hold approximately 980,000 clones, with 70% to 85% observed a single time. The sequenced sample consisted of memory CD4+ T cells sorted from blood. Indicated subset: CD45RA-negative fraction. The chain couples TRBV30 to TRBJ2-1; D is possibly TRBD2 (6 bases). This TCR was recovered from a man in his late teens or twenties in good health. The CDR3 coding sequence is TGTGCCTGGACGCAATCCTGGGACTCCTCCTACAATGAGCAGTTCTTC. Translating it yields CAWTQSWDSSYNEQFF.